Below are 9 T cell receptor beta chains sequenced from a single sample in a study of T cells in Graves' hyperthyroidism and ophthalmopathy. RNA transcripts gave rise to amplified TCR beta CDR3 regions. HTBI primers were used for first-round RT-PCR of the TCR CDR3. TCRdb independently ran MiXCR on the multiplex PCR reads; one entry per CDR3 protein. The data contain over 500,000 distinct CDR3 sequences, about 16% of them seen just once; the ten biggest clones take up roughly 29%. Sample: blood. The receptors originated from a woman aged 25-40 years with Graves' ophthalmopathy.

The CDR3 reads CSASGLAASGANVLTF. CDR3 nucleotides: TGCAGTGCGTCGGGACTAGCGGCCTCTGGGGCCAACGTCCTGACTTTC. The chain is built from TRBV20-1 and TRBJ2-6, with 11 bases matching TRBD2. The trim removed 6 bases at V and 0 bases at J, leaving 4 bases unmatched. Germline V CDR1 and CDR2: DFQATT, SNEGSKA (reference sequence). This CDR3 contains 16 residues.

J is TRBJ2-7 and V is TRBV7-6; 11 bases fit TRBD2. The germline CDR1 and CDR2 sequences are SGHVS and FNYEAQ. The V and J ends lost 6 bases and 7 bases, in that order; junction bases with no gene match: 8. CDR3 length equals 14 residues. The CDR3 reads CASSGLAGSGEQYF. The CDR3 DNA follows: TGTGCCAGCAGTGGACTAGCGGGTTCGGGAGAGCAGTACTTC.

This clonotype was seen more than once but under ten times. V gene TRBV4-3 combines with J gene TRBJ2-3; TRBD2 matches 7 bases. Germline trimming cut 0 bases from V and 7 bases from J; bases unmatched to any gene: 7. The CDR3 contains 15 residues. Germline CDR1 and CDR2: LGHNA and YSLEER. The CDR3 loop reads CASSQEGRGGYTQYF. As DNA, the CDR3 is TGCGCCAGCAGCCAAGAGGGTCGGGGAGGGTATACGCAGTATTTT.

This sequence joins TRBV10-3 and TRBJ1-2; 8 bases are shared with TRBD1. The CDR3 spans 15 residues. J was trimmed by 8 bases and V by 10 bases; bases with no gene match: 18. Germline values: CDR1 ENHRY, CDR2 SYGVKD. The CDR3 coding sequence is TGTGCCACCGAAGGCAGGCGACAGGGGATGAGAGGCTACACCTTC. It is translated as CATEGRRQGMRGYTF.

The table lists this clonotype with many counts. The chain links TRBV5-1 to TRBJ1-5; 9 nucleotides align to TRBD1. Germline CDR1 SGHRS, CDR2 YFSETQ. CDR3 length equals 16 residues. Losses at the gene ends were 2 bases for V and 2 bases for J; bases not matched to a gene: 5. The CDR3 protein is CASSFPQGAGNQPQHF. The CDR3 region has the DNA TGCGCCAGCAGCTTCCCACAGGGGGCAGGCAATCAGCCCCAGCATTTT.

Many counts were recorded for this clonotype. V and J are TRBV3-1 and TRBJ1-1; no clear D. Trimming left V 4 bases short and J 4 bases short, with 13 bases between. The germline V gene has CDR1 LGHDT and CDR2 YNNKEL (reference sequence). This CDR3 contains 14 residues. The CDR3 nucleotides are TGTGCCAGCAGCCCGGACTTACATCGCACTGAAGCTTTCTTT. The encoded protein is CASSPDLHRTEAFF.

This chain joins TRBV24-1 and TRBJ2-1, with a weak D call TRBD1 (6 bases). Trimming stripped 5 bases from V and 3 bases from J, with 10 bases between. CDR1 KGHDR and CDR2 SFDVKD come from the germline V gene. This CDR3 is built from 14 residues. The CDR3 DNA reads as TGTGCCACCAGTGGTGTAGGGGGCTACAATGAGCAGTTCTTC. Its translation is CATSGVGGYNEQFF.

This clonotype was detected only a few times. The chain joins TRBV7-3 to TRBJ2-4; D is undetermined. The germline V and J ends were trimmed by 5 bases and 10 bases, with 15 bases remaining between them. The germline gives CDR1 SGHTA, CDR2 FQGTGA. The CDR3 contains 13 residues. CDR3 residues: CASSDHPGEIQYF. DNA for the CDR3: TGTGCCAGCAGCGACCATCCAGGAGAGATTCAGTACTTC.

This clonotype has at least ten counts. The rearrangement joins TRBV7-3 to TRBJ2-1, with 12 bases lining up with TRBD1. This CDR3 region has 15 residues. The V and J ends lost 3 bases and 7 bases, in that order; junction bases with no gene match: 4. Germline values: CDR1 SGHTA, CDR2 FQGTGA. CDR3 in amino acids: CASSFGTGGVNEQFF. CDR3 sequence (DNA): TGTGCCAGCAGCTTCGGGACAGGGGGCGTAAATGAGCAGTTCTTC.